This T cell receptor (beta chain) derives from a study of cytomegalovirus exposure and HLA in healthy donors. As regards this clone: The antigen is unknown.

Broader study findings: Later analysis demonstrated an association between a missense DCLRE1C variant and TCR beta V- and J-gene trimming. The study found most TCR sequences rare, yet found some public TCRs in many donors.

The V and J ends lost 3 bases and 1 base respectively, with 9 bases between them. The CDR3 extends over 14 amino acids. Germline lookup yields CDR1 LNHDA and CDR2 SQIVND (reference sequence). PCR used 60 Vbeta primers and 13 Jbeta primers. Profiling relied on immunoSEQ multiplex PCR, and the TCRdb table lists in-frame clones only, not all of them. The profile shows about 210,000 clones, approximately 82% of them singletons. This receptor was obtained from a woman in her 50s in good health and CMV-seropositive. V gene TRBV19 combines with J gene TRBJ1-1, with no clear D. The sequenced sample was PBMCs. CDR3 DNA sequence: TGTGCCAGTAGTATGTACAGTGAGAACACTGAAGCTTTCTTT. Translation gives CASSMYSENTEAFF. The whole variable domain, filled in from reference TRBV19 and TRBJ1-1, reads DGGITQSPKYLFRKEGQNVTLSCEQNLNHDAMYWYRQDPGQGLRLIYYSQIVNDFQKGDIAEGYSVSREKKESFPLTVTSAQKNPTAFYLCASSMYSENTEAFFGQGTRLTVV.